The rows below give T cell receptor beta chains drawn from one sample of a study of PD-1 blockade in classical Hodgkin lymphoma. Sequencing was performed with immunoSEQ multiplex PCR; in TCRdb, only in-frame clones are kept and a portion is missing. The repertoire holds 13,000 or so clones, with 82% as singletons. The source was peripheral blood mononuclear cells (PBMCs), collected at baseline. All receptors come from a human donor with classical Hodgkin lymphoma. Each CDR3 is given with its conserved first and last residue. D genes are given only for firm matches. Clone sizes are given selectively: once, few, many, or a class where the clone is expanded.

>NA|TRBV13|NA|TRBJ2-7
CASRRGAAYEQYF
TGTGCCAGCAGGAGGGGGGCGGCCTACGAGCAGTACTTC
>NA|TRBV21-1|once|TRBJ2-5
CASSKAGRWGGPIYPLYQETQYF
TGTGCCAGCAGCAAAGCGGGAAGGTGGGGGGGCCCGATTTACCCGTTGTACCAAGAGACCCAGTACTTC
>TRBD1|TRBV4-2|NA|TRBJ1-2
CASSQAAGTATYGYTF
TGTGCCAGCAGCCAAGCCGCCGGGACAGCCACCTATGGCTACACCTTC
>NA|TRBV7-2|NA|TRBJ2-5
CASSPRSLTSETQYF
TGTGCCAGCAGTCCAAGAAGCCTAACGTCAGAGACCCAGTACTTC
>NA|TRBV28|NA|TRBJ2-7
CASSFPTTASYEQYF
TGTGCCAGCAGTTTCCCTACGACCGCTTCCTACGAGCAGTACTTC
>TRBD2|TRBV7-9|NA|TRBJ2-2
CASSLSERGGELFF
TGTGCCAGCAGCTTATCGGAGCGGGGCGGGGAGCTGTTTTTT
>NA|TRBV2|NA|TRBJ1-2
CASSEDGGYGYTF
TGTGCCAGCAGTGAGGACGGAGGCTATGGCTACACCTTC
>NA|TRBV11-2|NA|TRBJ1-2
CASSTTGKRNYGYTF
TGTGCCAGCAGCACTACAGGGAAGAGGAACTATGGCTACACCTTC
>NA|TRBV28|NA|TRBJ1-4
CASSSVKGSAGEKLFF
TGTGCCAGCAGCTCAGTTAAGGGTTCAGCAGGGGAAAAACTGTTTTTT
>NA|TRBV29-1|once|TRBJ2-2
CGGEGDTGELFF
TGCGGAGGTGAGGGGGACACCGGGGAGCTGTTTTTT
>NA|TRBV7-2|once|TRBJ1-2
CASSFTRVGYTF
TGTGCCAGCAGCTTTACCAGGGTCGGCTACACCTTC
>TRBD1|TRBV6-5|NA|TRBJ1-2
CASSYRQGTYGYTF
TGTGCCAGCAGTTACCGACAGGGAACCTATGGCTACACCTTC
>TRBD2|TRBV15|NA|TRBJ2-3
CATSRDRGAGDSRTQYF
TGTGCCACCAGCAGGGACCGGGGAGCGGGAGATAGTCGTACGCAGTATTTT